These 32 T cell receptor beta chains share one sample of origin, sequenced in a study of CD8+CD57+ T cells in acquired aplastic anemia. Patients chosen for sequencing had shown CD8+CD57+ cell expansion by flow cytometry. Genomic DNA provided the template from which TCR beta VDJ and CDR3 profiles were obtained. TCRdb fed the reads into MiXCR, producing one record per CDR3 protein. The sample lists 170,000 or so distinct CDR3 sequences, nearly 65% occurring once. The sample was sorted CD4+, CD8+, or CD8+CD57+ T cells (not recorded which) from PBMCs. These receptor sequences come from a human donor with aplastic anemia.

The chain is built from TRBV27 and TRBJ2-1; 9 positions agree with TRBD1. The germline V gene encodes CDR1 MNHEY and CDR2 SMNVEV (reference sequence). After removal of 0 bases from V and 6 bases from J, the junction contained 9 bases not matched to a gene. This CDR3 spans 17 amino acids. The CDR3 DNA reads as TGTGCCAGCAGTTTATCGTACGGGACAGGGAGAATCAATGAGCAGTTCTTC. It specifies CASSLSYGTGRINEQFF.

This clonotype showed up many times. CDR3 nucleotide sequence: TGTGCCAGCAAGCCCCGGGACAGTCCTGGCGAGCAGTACTTC. This codes for CASKPRDSPGEQYF. The chain couples TRBV2 to TRBJ2-7, with TRBD1 matching 7 bases. This CDR3 is built from 14 residues. Germline V gives CDR1 SNHLY, CDR2 FYNNEI. J lost 6 bases, V lost 7 bases, and 12 bases had no gene match. The full variable domain, its missing parts supplied by reference TRBV2 and TRBJ2-7, is EPEVTQTPSHQVTQMGQEVILRCVPISNHLYFYWYRQILGQKVEFLVSFYNNEISEKSEIFDDQFSVERPDGSNFTLKIRSTKLEDSAMYFCASKPRDSPGEQYFGPGTRLTVT.

The chain has TRBV2 and TRBJ2-3; D gene uncertain. There are 16 residues in the CDR3. Germline V gene sequence: CDR1 SNHLY, CDR2 FYNNEI. V was clipped by 6 bases and J by 7 bases, with 23 bases between them. CDR3 in amino acids: CASSGLGFSGTNTQYF. The DNA for the CDR3 is TGTGCCAGCAGCGGGCTAGGGTTTAGTGGCACGAATACGCAGTATTTT. The variable domain in full, completed from reference TRBV2 and TRBJ2-3, reads EPEVTQTPSHQVTQMGQEVILRCVPISNHLYFYWYRQILGQKVEFLVSFYNNEISEKSEIFDDQFSVERPDGSNFTLKIRSTKLEDSAMYFCASSGLGFSGTNTQYFGPGTRLTVL.

This clonotype was seen at least ten times. The chain uses TRBV19 and TRBJ1-1; D might be TRBD1 (5 bases). CDR3 size: 14 residues. Germline assignment: CDR1 LNHDA and CDR2 SQIVND (reference sequence). V was trimmed by 5 bases and J by 1 base, leaving 11 bases between them. CDR3 loop: CASSWGTENTEAFF. For the CDR3, the DNA is TGTGCCAGTAGTTGGGGGACGGAGAACACTGAAGCTTTCTTT.

Points on this clonotype: An end of the junction does not agree with germline; a read error may underlie this. The V call is TRBV20-1, the J call TRBJ1-4; 8 nucleotides line up with TRBD1. Per germline, CDR1 DFQATT and CDR2 SNEGSKA (reference sequence). The CDR3 is made up of 14 amino acids. CDR3 residues: CSARGTGGTEKLFF. Here the CDR3 DNA reads TGCAGTGCCAGAGGTACAGGGGGAACCGAAAAACTGTTTTTT.

The rearrangement uses TRBV29-1 and TRBJ2-7, with a tentative D call TRBD1 (5 bases). The CDR3 totals 11 residues. V dropped 3 bases and J dropped 3 bases, with 6 bases sitting between them. Per germline, CDR1 SQVTM and CDR2 ANQGSEA. In DNA form, the CDR3 reads TGCAGCGTTGATGACAGCTACGAGCAGTACTTC. This sequence encodes CSVDDSYEQYF.

V gene TRBV5-1 combines with J gene TRBJ2-3, with D maybe TRBD1 (5 bases). The V gene's germline CDR1 is SGHRS and CDR2 YFSETQ. V lost 2 bases to trimming and J lost 1 base, with 8 bases between them. The CDR3 consists of 14 residues. This CDR3 reads CASSFQGGTDTQYF. The CDR3 coding sequence is TGCGCCAGCAGCTTCCAGGGTGGCACAGATACGCAGTATTTT.

In this sample, this clonotype turned up a few times. The rearrangement links TRBV9 to TRBJ2-7, with 7 bases lining up with TRBD1. The CDR3 has 15 residues. CDR1 is SGDLS and CDR2 is YYNGEE in the germline V gene. The V and J ends lost 3 bases and 5 bases, in that order; junction bases with no gene match: 11. The CDR3 nucleotides read TGTGCCAGCAGCGCCCAACCGGGACAGAATAACGAGCAGTACTTC. This translates into CASSAQPGQNNEQYF.

This clonotype was picked up a small number of times. This sequence joins TRBV5-6 and TRBJ2-7; D call uncertain. Trimming stripped 1 base from V and 2 bases from J, with 10 bases between. Germline CDR1 is SGHDT and CDR2 is YYEEEE. This CDR3 region has 14 residues. CDR3 nucleotides: TGTGCCAGCAGCTTGTATGGGGAAGCCTACGAGCAGTACTTC. Amino acids: CASSLYGEAYEQYF.

The gene calls are TRBV7-2 and TRBJ2-7, with D maybe TRBD2 (6 bases). V was cut by 2 bases and J by 5 bases, with 22 bases left in between. The length of the CDR3 is 17 residues. Germline V gene lookup returns CDR1 SGHTA and CDR2 FQGNSA. The CDR3 is CASSLFLRTGVNNEQYF. In DNA, the CDR3 is TGTGCCAGCAGCTTATTCCTCCGGACGGGGGTCAACAACGAGCAGTACTTC.

Concerning this clonotype: A much larger clone differs from this one at a single base, so this may be a read error. DNA of the CDR3: TGTGCCAGCAGTTTACCCAGCGGGGGGCATTATAATGAGCAGCTCTTC. It translates to CASSLPSGGHYNEQLF. The chain couples TRBV7-9 to TRBJ2-1, with 9 bases identical to TRBD2. Per germline, CDR1 SEHNR and CDR2 FQNEAQ (reference sequence). CDR3 length: 16 residues.

On this clonotype: A junction end diverges from the germline sequence, so it may reflect a read error. V usage is TRBV7-2 and J usage is TRBJ2-7; D might be TRBD2 (6 bases). Germline values: CDR1 SGHTA, CDR2 FQGNSA. The CDR3 consists of 14 residues. In DNA, the CDR3 is TGTGCCAGCAGTAGAGAGACGGGAGCCTACGAGCAATACTTC. Its translation is CASSRETGAYEQYF.

This chain links TRBV27 with TRBJ2-7; D possibly corresponds to TRBD1 (5 bases). Trimming pared 5 bases from V and 5 bases from J, leaving 10 bases between. CDR3 length: 12 amino acids. Looked up from germline, CDR1 is MNHEY and CDR2 is SMNVEV (reference sequence). The CDR3 reads CASSRTGHEQYF. CDR3 bases: TGTGCCAGCAGTCGAACAGGCCACGAGCAGTACTTC.

This chain connects TRBV7-9 to TRBJ2-7, with TRBD2 matching over 15 bases. CDR3 length: 19 amino acids. V was pared by 5 bases and J by 0 bases, with 11 bases of the junction left unmatched. Germline CDR1 is SEHNR and CDR2 is FQNEAQ (reference sequence). The CDR3: CASSIPPGLAGGSSYEQYF. As DNA, the CDR3 is TGTGCCAGCAGCATACCCCCGGGACTAGCGGGGGGTAGCTCCTACGAGCAGTACTTC.

There are a few counts of this clonotype. The chain has TRBV10-3 and TRBJ2-3, with 9 positions matching TRBD2. The V and J ends lost 6 bases and 4 bases, in that order; junction bases with no gene match: 8. CDR1 is ENHRY and CDR2 is SYGVKD in the germline V gene. This CDR3 comprises 15 residues. CDR3 DNA: TGTGCCATCAGCGAACCGGGACTAGCTCCAGATACGCAGTATTTT. As protein: CAISEPGLAPDTQYF.

As regards this clonotype: A much more abundant neighbour one base away suggests this may be a read error. The gene calls are TRBV3-1 and TRBJ2-7; weak D call: TRBD2 (7 bases). The germline gives CDR1 LGHDT, CDR2 YNNKEL (reference sequence). V was shortened by 2 bases and J by 5 bases, with 10 bases between the two germline ends. The CDR3 contains 13 residues. CDR3 region: CASSQTGGNEQYF. CDR3 DNA: TGTGCCAGCAGCCAAACGGGGGGCAACGAGCAGTACTTC.

The table lists this clonotype with many counts. The rearrangement joins TRBV5-8 to TRBJ2-7; TRBD1 might be the D (6 bases). V was trimmed by 2 bases and J by 0 bases, leaving 12 bases between them. Germline V gene lookup returns CDR1 SGHTS and CDR2 YDEGEE. CDR3 length: 15 residues. The CDR3 spells CASSFGQRSSYEQYF. CDR3 DNA sequence: TGTGCCAGCAGCTTTGGACAGCGAAGCTCCTACGAGCAGTACTTC. The full variable domain, with the rest looked up from reference TRBV5-8 and TRBJ2-7, is EAGVTQSPTHLIKTRGQQATLRCSPISGHTSVYWYQQALGLGLQFLLWYDEGEERNRGNFPPRFSGRQFPNYSSELNVNALELEDSALYLCASSFGQRSSYEQYFGPGTRLTVT.

The CDR3 reads CASSYYGTGDNTEAFF. The CDR3 nucleotides read TGTGCCAGCAGCTACTATGGGACAGGGGATAACACTGAAGCTTTCTTT. The rearrangement uses TRBV5-5 and TRBJ1-1, with 10 bases fitting TRBD1. The CDR3 extends over 16 amino acids. J gave up 2 bases and V 3 bases, and 7 bases lay outside the gene matches. The germline V gene has CDR1 SGHKS and CDR2 YYEKEE (reference sequence). Full variable domain (remainder filled in from reference TRBV5-5 and TRBJ1-1): DAGVTQSPTHLIKTRGQQVTLRCSPISGHKSVSWYQQVLGQGPQFIFQYYEKEERGRGNFPDRFSARQFPNYSSELNVNALLLGDSALYLCASSYYGTGDNTEAFFGQGTRLTVV.

This clonotype was observed a single time. The V call is TRBV7-9, the J call TRBJ1-1; D unresolved. The CDR3 consists of 15 residues. Trimming stripped 5 bases from V and 4 bases from J, with 17 bases between. Germline-derived CDR1 and CDR2 are SEHNR and FQNEAQ (reference sequence). CDR3 amino acids: CASSVIPAGGTEAFF. The CDR3 coding sequence is TGTGCCAGCAGCGTAATTCCAGCCGGAGGCACTGAAGCTTTCTTT.

The CDR3 nucleotides are TGTGCCAGCAGCGTAGTGGGGGCAAGTGTAGGCACTGAAGCTTTCTTT. This gives the protein CASSVVGASVGTEAFF. This rearrangement joins TRBV9 to TRBJ1-1; a weak D match, TRBD1 (6 bases). Germline V gives CDR1 SGDLS, CDR2 YYNGEE. Between the trimmed V and J ends, which lost 0 bases and 4 bases, there was a span of 16 bases. The CDR3 totals 16 residues.

This clonotype came up once. The chain couples TRBV9 to TRBJ2-1; 7 positions match TRBD1. The CDR3 has 14 residues. CDR1 and CDR2 from the germline V gene are SGDLS and YYNGEE. J gave up 15 bases and V 3 bases, and 15 bases lay outside the gene matches. CDR3 in DNA: TGTGCCAGCAGCGCCCAAATTGGGACAGTCGGACCGTTCTTC. The encoded protein is CASSAQIGTVGPFF.

This chain joins TRBV9 and TRBJ1-5; the match to TRBD1 covers 7 bases. V trimming: 5 bases; J trimming: 1 base; junction bases outside the gene matches: 9. CDR1 is SGDLS, CDR2 YYNGEE, per germline. The CDR3 contains 16 residues. The chain's CDR3 is CASRTGPRGSNQPQHF. DNA of the CDR3: TGTGCCAGCAGGACAGGGCCCCGGGGAAGCAATCAGCCCCAGCATTTT. Variable domain in full (rest from reference TRBV9 and TRBJ1-5): DSGVTQTPKHLITATGQRVTLRCSPRSGDLSVYWYQQSLDQGLQFLIQYYNGEERAKGNILERFSAQQFPDLHSELNLSSLELGDSALYFCASRTGPRGSNQPQHFGDGTRLSIL.

The genes are TRBV20-1 and TRBJ2-1, with 9 bases fitting TRBD2. Per germline, CDR1 DFQATT and CDR2 SNEGSKA (reference sequence). The CDR3 loop spans 14 amino acids. The CDR3 is CSLTGGLAGNEQFF. The CDR3 bases are TGCAGCCTCACGGGGGGACTAGCAGGCAATGAGCAGTTCTTC.

This clonotype was seen a handful of times. This sequence joins TRBV7-2 and TRBJ2-1, with 7 bases lining up with TRBD2. Germline V lookup: CDR1 SGHTA, CDR2 FQGNSA. The CDR3 loop spans 12 amino acids. The trim removed 4 bases at V and 15 bases at J, leaving 9 bases unmatched. The CDR3 spells CASSSARGEVFF. CDR3 nucleotide sequence: TGTGCCAGCAGCTCCGCACGGGGGGAGGTGTTCTTC.

The rearrangement joins TRBV24-1 to TRBJ1-6, with 8 bases matching TRBD1. CDR3 length equals 13 residues. V was pared by 11 bases and J by 8 bases, with 7 bases of the junction left unmatched. Per germline, CDR1 KGHDR and CDR2 SFDVKD. CDR3 sequence reads: CASSDRGDSPLHF. CDR3 nucleotides: TGTGCCAGCAGCGACAGGGGCGATTCACCCCTCCACTTT.

The chain couples TRBV2 to TRBJ2-7; 10 bases agree with TRBD1. Trimming removed 5 bases from V and 0 bases from J; junction bases left unmatched: 7. The germline gives CDR1 SNHLY, CDR2 FYNNEI. This CDR3 is built from 16 residues. CDR3 bases: TGTGCCAGCAGTTCGCCGGGACAGGGGTCCTCCTACGAGCAGTACTTC. Amino acids: CASSSPGQGSSYEQYF.

This sequence joins TRBV2 and TRBJ2-5, with D possibly TRBD1 on 6 matching bases. This CDR3 has 15 amino acids. The V gene's germline CDR1 is SNHLY and CDR2 FYNNEI. Trimming took 8 bases from V and 4 from J, leaving 20 bases between them. CDR3: CASESAGVVTETQYF. CDR3 DNA sequence: TGTGCCAGCGAATCGGCAGGGGTAGTGACAGAGACCCAGTACTTC. The full variable domain, its missing parts supplied by reference TRBV2 and TRBJ2-5, is EPEVTQTPSHQVTQMGQEVILRCVPISNHLYFYWYRQILGQKVEFLVSFYNNEISEKSEIFDDQFSVERPDGSNFTLKIRSTKLEDSAMYFCASESAGVVTETQYFGPGTRLLVL.

The chain joins TRBV9 to TRBJ2-5; TRBD2 matches at 7 bases. CDR1 is SGDLS and CDR2 is YYNGEE in the germline V gene. The CDR3 spans 15 residues. V shed 3 bases, J shed 1 base, and the junction held 6 bases outside the gene matches. Here the CDR3 DNA reads TGTGCCAGCAGCGAGTCCAGCGGGGTCCAAGAGACCCAGTACTTC. Its translation: CASSESSGVQETQYF.

The rearrangement links TRBV20-1 to TRBJ1-2; no clear D gene. Germline-derived CDR1 and CDR2 are DFQATT and SNEGSKA (reference sequence). This CDR3 contains 14 residues. Trimming pared 3 bases from V and 0 bases from J, leaving 11 bases between. CDR3 loop: CSARHPGANYGYTF. CDR3 nucleotide sequence: TGCAGTGCTAGGCATCCGGGAGCTAACTATGGCTACACCTTC.

This clonotype has at least ten counts. CDR3 nucleotides: TGCGCCAGCAGCACGGGCTCTGGGGCCAACGTCCTGACTTTC. Translating gives CASSTGSGANVLTF. The rearrangement joins TRBV4-1 to TRBJ2-6; D remains ambiguous. There are 14 residues in the CDR3. Germline CDR1 is MGHRA and CDR2 is YSYEKL. V lost 5 bases, J lost 0 bases, and 5 bases lay in between.

The chain has TRBV5-5 and TRBJ2-7, with TRBD1 matching over 9 bases. The CDR3 contains 14 residues. The trim removed 4 bases at V and 2 bases at J, leaving 4 bases unmatched. Germline CDR1 reads SGHKS; CDR2 reads YYEKEE (reference sequence). This CDR3 is CASSVGQGTYEQYF. DNA for the CDR3: TGTGCCAGCAGCGTGGGACAGGGTACCTACGAGCAGTACTTC.

This clonotype has a single count. The chain couples TRBV10-3 to TRBJ1-2, with TRBD1 as a possible D gene (6 bases). The germline V gene has CDR1 ENHRY and CDR2 SYGVKD. V dropped 0 bases and J dropped 8 bases, with 22 bases sitting between them. This CDR3 is 17 amino acids long. The chain's CDR3 is CAISESTLLGQGRGYTF. Written as DNA, the CDR3 is TGTGCCATCAGTGAGTCGACTCTTTTGGGACAAGGAAGGGGCTACACCTTC.